This record covers a single TCR beta chain. The data belong to a study of graft-versus-host responses after intestinal transplantation. Study-level information: Each patient got anti-thymocyte globulin induction, then tacrolimus and steroids for approximately 3 years.

Assay: immunoSEQ multiplex PCR; the TCRdb copy retains only in-frame clones and omits some. The sample has some 14,000 clones, 25% to 30% seen once. Responders labeled with CFSE (around 200,000) were plated with around 200,000 irradiated, violet-dye-labeled stimulators. The CDR3 contains 15 residues. Looked up from germline, CDR1 is MNHEY and CDR2 is SVGAGI. The germline V and J ends were trimmed by 0 bases and 2 bases, with 9 bases remaining between them. Sequencing used alloreactive CD4+ T cells from a mixed lymphocyte reaction culture, obtained before intestinal transplant. The subset was: CFSE-low proliferating T cells sorted from roughly six-day pre-transplant mixed lymphocyte reaction (GvH or HvG direction). V is TRBV6-5 and J is TRBJ2-3; D uncertain. The clonotype comes from a human patient who received an intestinal transplant. The CDR3 coding sequence is TGTGCCAGCAGTTACTCGGGTAGGGCCACAGATACGCAGTATTTT. Translating it yields CASSYSGRATDTQYF.